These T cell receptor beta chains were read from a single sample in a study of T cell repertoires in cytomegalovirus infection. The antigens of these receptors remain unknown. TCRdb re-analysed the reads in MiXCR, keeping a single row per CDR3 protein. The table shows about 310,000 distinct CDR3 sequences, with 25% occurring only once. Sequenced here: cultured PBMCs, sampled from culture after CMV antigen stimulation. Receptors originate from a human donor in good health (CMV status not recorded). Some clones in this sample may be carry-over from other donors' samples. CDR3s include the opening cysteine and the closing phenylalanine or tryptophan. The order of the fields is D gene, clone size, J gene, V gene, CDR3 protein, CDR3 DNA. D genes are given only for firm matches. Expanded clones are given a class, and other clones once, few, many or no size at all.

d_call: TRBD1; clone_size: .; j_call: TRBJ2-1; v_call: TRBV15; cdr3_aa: CATTGTGGHEQFF; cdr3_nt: TGTGCCACCACCGGGACAGGGGGCCATGAGCAGTTCTTC
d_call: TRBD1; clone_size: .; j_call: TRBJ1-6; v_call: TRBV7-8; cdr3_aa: CASSLAGGGSPLHF; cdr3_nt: TGTGCCAGCAGCTTAGCAGGGGGCGGTTCACCCCTCCACTTT
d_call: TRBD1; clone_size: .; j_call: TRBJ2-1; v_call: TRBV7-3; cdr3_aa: CASSWSGTGEQFF; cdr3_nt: TGTGCCAGCAGCTGGAGCGGGACAGGGGAGCAGTTCTTC
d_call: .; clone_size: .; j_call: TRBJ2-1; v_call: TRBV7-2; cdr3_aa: CASSFVPDNEQFF; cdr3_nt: TGTGCCAGCAGCTTCGTCCCCGACAATGAGCAGTTCTTC
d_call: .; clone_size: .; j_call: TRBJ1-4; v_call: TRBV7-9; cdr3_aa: CASIEGSLSGKLFF; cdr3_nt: TGTGCCAGCATTGAAGGGTCACTTTCGGGAAAACTGTTTTTT
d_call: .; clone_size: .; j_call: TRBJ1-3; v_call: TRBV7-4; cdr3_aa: CASSFGPSLSGNTIYF; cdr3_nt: TGTGCCAGCAGCTTCGGGCCTTCTTTGAGTGGAAACACCATATATTTT
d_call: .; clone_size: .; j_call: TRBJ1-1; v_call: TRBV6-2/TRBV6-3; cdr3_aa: CASSYSPWQGNTEAFF; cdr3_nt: TGTGCCAGCAGTTACAGCCCTTGGCAGGGTAACACTGAAGCTTTCTTT
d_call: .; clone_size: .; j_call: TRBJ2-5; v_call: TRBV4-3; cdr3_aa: CASSQGPNLEGVEETQYF; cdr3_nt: TGCGCCAGCAGCCAAGGCCCTAACCTCGAGGGAGTGGAAGAGACCCAGTACTTC
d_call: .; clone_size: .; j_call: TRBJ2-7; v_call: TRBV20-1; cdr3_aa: CSAEGGGPGEQYF; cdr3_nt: TGCAGTGCAGAAGGGGGAGGGCCGGGAGAGCAGTACTTC
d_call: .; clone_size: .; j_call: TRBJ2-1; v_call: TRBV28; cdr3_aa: CASTLRNSAHEQFF; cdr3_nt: TGTGCCAGCACCCTGAGGAACAGCGCCCATGAGCAGTTCTTC
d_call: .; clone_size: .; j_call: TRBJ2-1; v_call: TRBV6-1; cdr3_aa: CASSEHGGTYNEQFF; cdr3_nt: TGTGCCAGCAGTGAACACGGCGGGACCTACAATGAGCAGTTCTTC
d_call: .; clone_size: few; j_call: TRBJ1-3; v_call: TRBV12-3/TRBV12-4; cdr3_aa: CASTLTPRVGNTIYF; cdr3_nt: TGTGCCAGCACCCTGACCCCCCGGGTTGGAAACACCATATATTTT
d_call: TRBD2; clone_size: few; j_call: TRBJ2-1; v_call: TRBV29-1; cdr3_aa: CSGLTSGSYNEQFF; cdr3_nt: TGCAGCGGCCTGACTAGCGGGAGCTACAATGAGCAGTTCTTC